This TCR beta chain appears in the sequencing data of a study of neoadjuvant anti-PD-1 for oral cavity cancer. Study information: Patients without progression received a fourth nivolumab dose around day 43, then surgical resection on days 50-56.

TCRdb's table, derived via immunoSEQ multiplex PCR, lists solely in-frame clones and lacks some. Found here are just under 70,000 clones, around 84% of them singletons; the top ten hold 3% to 4%. Described time point: after neoadjuvant nivolumab, at surgical resection. CDR3 length: 11 amino acids. With 5 bases removed from V and 8 bases from J, the gap between germline ends came to 7 bases. The germline V gene encodes CDR1 MNHNS and CDR2 SASEGT. A single count supports this clone. Additional DNA sequences in this sample encode the identical CDR3. Here the sequenced sample was PBMCs, taken after nivolumab (anti-PD-1) treatment. The receptor was derived from a person between 35 and 79 years old with oral cavity squamous cell carcinoma. The chain is built from TRBV6-1 and TRBJ2-1, with D possibly matching TRBD2 (5 bases). DNA of the CDR3: TGTGCCAGCAGTCTACTAGATGAGCAGTTCTTC. Translating it yields CASSLLDEQFF.